A single sample is the source of the 8 T cell receptor beta chains below, sequenced in a study of graft-versus-host responses after intestinal transplantation. The antigens for these receptors are not known. Assay used: immunoSEQ multiplex PCR; TCRdb lists only in-frame clones, some missing. The top ten hold over 2.5% of the sample, which has over 100,000 clones, approximately 95% seen once. Sequencing used unstimulated CD8+ T cells sorted from spleen or lymph node cells, obtained before intestinal transplant. These receptors were taken from a human donor who received an intestinal transplant.

The V gene is TRBV7-6, the J gene TRBJ1-1, with D unresolved. V lost 6 bases, J lost 4 bases, and 15 bases lay in between. Germline V gene sequence: CDR1 SGHVS, CDR2 FNYEAQ. This CDR3 is 14 amino acids long. The CDR3, as DNA: TGTGCCAGCAGTCCAGGTGCATTGGTCACTGAAGCTTTCTTT. Protein sequence: CASSPGALVTEAFF.

This clone was detected only once. J is TRBJ2-1 and V is TRBV5-6, with TRBD2 identical over 14 bases. CDR3 length equals 16 residues. Germline-derived CDR1 and CDR2 are SGHDT and YYEEEE. V gave up 3 bases and J gave up 3 bases; unmatched junction bases: 2. Here the CDR3 reads CASSWGTSGSYNEQFF. For the CDR3, the DNA is TGTGCCAGCAGCTGGGGGACTAGCGGGAGCTACAATGAGCAGTTCTTC.

The chain uses TRBV19 and TRBJ2-1; 12 bases agree with TRBD2. CDR1 and CDR2 from the germline V gene are LNHDA and SQIVND (reference sequence). The CDR3 runs to 16 residues. V lost 5 bases and J lost 4; bases outside the gene matches: 6. CDR3 in amino acids: CASSSPTSGGYNEQFF. The CDR3 DNA sequence: TGTGCCAGTAGTTCGCCGACTAGCGGGGGTTACAATGAGCAGTTCTTC.

This rearrangement joins TRBV6-5 to TRBJ2-3, with a possible D match to TRBD1 (5 bases). Germline values: CDR1 MNHEY, CDR2 SVGAGI. V gave up 5 bases and J gave up 0 bases, with 12 bases separating them. The CDR3 sequence is 15 residues long. The DNA for the CDR3 is TGTGCCAGCAGTCGAGGACATTCTAGCACAGATACGCAGTATTTT. Translated, it gives CASSRGHSSTDTQYF.

The chain joins TRBV15 to TRBJ2-1; the match to TRBD2 covers 9 bases. Germline V CDR1 and CDR2: LNHNV, YYDKDF (reference sequence). CDR3 length equals 15 residues. The junction had 7 bases not matched to a gene; V was cut back by 7 bases and J by 3 bases. CDR3 bases: TGTGCCACCATCCTAGGGACTAGCAGCTACAATGAGCAGTTCTTC. It codes for CATILGTSSYNEQFF.

This clone was seen a single time. The chain employs TRBV9 and TRBJ2-6; D uncertain. Germline lookup yields CDR1 SGDLS and CDR2 YYNGEE. V shed 4 bases and J shed 4 bases, with 12 bases lying between them. The CDR3 has 15 amino acids. This CDR3 is CASSSAGLGANVLTF. CDR3 in DNA: TGTGCCAGCAGCTCAGCAGGCTTGGGGGCCAACGTCCTGACTTTC.

As regards this clone: The identical CDR3 is also encoded by other nucleotide sequences in the sample. J is TRBJ2-5 and V is TRBV27; the match to TRBD2 covers 8 bases. CDR3 length: 16 residues. The J segment lost 3 bases and the V segment lost 3 bases, leaving 9 bases of the junction unmatched. CDR1 is MNHEY and CDR2 is SMNVEV in the germline V gene (reference sequence). CDR3 loop: CASSLGTSFLKETQYF. The CDR3 DNA is TGTGCCAGCAGTTTGGGGACTAGTTTCCTCAAAGAGACCCAGTACTTC.

The rearrangement joins TRBV15 to TRBJ2-1; the D gene is possibly TRBD2 (6 bases). The CDR3 has 14 residues. Germline-derived CDR1 and CDR2 are LNHNV and YYDKDF (reference sequence). Trimming took off 4 bases at V and 9 bases at J, with 16 bases between the two ends. The chain's CDR3 is CATSTPTRDREQFF. CDR3 nucleotides: TGTGCCACCAGCACCCCGACTAGAGATCGTGAGCAGTTCTTC.